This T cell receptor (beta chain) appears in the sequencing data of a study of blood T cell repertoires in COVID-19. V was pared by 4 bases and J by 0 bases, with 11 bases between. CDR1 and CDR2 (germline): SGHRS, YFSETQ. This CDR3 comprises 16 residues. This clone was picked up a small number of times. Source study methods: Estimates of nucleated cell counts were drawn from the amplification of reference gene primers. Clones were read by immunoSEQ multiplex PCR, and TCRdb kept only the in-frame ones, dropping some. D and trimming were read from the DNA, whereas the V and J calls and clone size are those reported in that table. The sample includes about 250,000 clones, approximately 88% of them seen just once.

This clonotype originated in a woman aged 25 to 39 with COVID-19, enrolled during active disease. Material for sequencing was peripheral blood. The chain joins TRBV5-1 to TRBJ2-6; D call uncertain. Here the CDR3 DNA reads TGCGCCAGCAGCCTTTCACAGTTCTCTGGGGCCAACGTCCTGACTTTC. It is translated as CASSLSQFSGANVLTF.